Below are 21 T cell receptor beta chains sequenced from a single sample in a study of blood T cell repertoires in COVID-19. Using immunoSEQ multiplex PCR, the repertoire was profiled, and TCRdb retains in-frame clones only, with some absent. The sample holds around 99,000 clones, approximately 87% seen once. The sample was peripheral blood. The receptors originated from a woman aged 55-69 years with acute or convalescent COVID-19.

This clone was seen a few times. This sequence joins TRBV6-5 and TRBJ2-3, with 10 bases fitting TRBD1. Germline V CDR1 and CDR2: MNHEY, SVGAGI. With 4 bases clipped from V and 4 bases from J, the junction kept 8 bases outside the gene matches. The CDR3 has 16 residues. The CDR3 loop is CASSSNPGQGPDTQYF. CDR3 nucleotides: TGTGCCAGCAGTTCAAATCCGGGACAGGGGCCAGATACGCAGTATTTT.

This chain links TRBV28 with TRBJ2-1; 16 positions match TRBD2. CDR1 and CDR2 from the germline V gene are MDHEN and SYDVKM. Trimming took 5 bases from V and 12 from J; bases not matched to a gene: 7. This CDR3 region has 15 residues. The CDR3 bases are TGTGCCAGCAGTAGCCCGGGACTAGCGGGGGGGATGCAGTTCTTC. Amino acid sequence: CASSSPGLAGGMQFF. Using reference TRBV28 and TRBJ2-1 for the parts outside the CDR3, the full variable domain is DVKVTQSSRYLVKRTGEKVFLECVQDMDHENMFWYRQDPGLGLRLIYFSYDVKMKEKGDIPEGYSVSREKKERFSLILESASTNQTSMYLCASSSPGLAGGMQFFGPGTRLTVL.

J is TRBJ1-4 and V is TRBV4-3; D not certain. The germline V gene encodes CDR1 LGHNA and CDR2 YSLEER. CDR3 length equals 14 residues. Trimming took 0 bases from V and 8 from J, leaving 10 bases between them. The CDR3 loop reads CASSQDLHREKLFF. Written as DNA, the CDR3 is TGCGCCAGCAGCCAAGATCTTCATCGGGAAAAACTGTTTTTT.

The V and J genes are TRBV2 and TRBJ2-7, with 11 nucleotides matching TRBD1. The germline V gene encodes CDR1 SNHLY and CDR2 FYNNEI. The CDR3 spans 14 residues. V was clipped by 5 bases and J by 8 bases; unmatched bases: 8. Here the CDR3 DNA reads TGTGCCAGCAGTAAGGGACAGGGGGAGAGGCAGCAGTACTTC. Amino acids: CASSKGQGERQQYF.

The J gene is TRBJ1-3, the V gene TRBV5-4; possibly TRBD1 for D (6 bases). CDR3 length equals 14 residues. The V end was cut by 4 bases, the J end by 8 bases, with 16 bases between. The germline CDR1 and CDR2 sequences are SGHNT and YYREEE (reference sequence). The CDR3 spells CASSTRDTTDTIYF. CDR3 coding DNA: TGTGCCAGCAGCACCCGGGACACCACGGACACCATATATTTT.

The V call is TRBV28, the J call TRBJ1-5; D not certain. The V gene's germline CDR1 is MDHEN and CDR2 SYDVKM. The CDR3 is 14 amino acids. Trimming shortened V by 2 bases and J by 10 bases, and 15 bases separated the two germline ends. The CDR3 sequence: CASSLESREYPQHF. CDR3 coding DNA: TGTGCCAGCAGTTTAGAATCCCGAGAGTACCCCCAGCATTTT.

The V gene is TRBV2, the J gene TRBJ1-3; D remains ambiguous. V was trimmed by 6 bases and J by 0 bases, leaving 18 bases between them. This CDR3 has 17 amino acids. CDR1 and CDR2 from the germline V gene are SNHLY and FYNNEI. The CDR3 is CASRETGSGSSGNTIYF. The DNA for the CDR3 is TGTGCCAGCAGGGAAACCGGGAGCGGAAGCTCTGGAAACACCATATATTTT. The full variable domain, in which reference TRBV2 and TRBJ1-3 provide the parts outside the CDR3, is EPEVTQTPSHQVTQMGQEVILRCVPISNHLYFYWYRQILGQKVEFLVSFYNNEISEKSEIFDDQFSVERPDGSNFTLKIRSTKLEDSAMYFCASRETGSGSSGNTIYFGEGSWLTVV.

The V gene is TRBV19, the J gene TRBJ1-2; D may be TRBD1 (6 bases). The CDR3 spans 14 residues. Trimming removed 3 bases from V and 4 bases from J, with 12 bases in between. Per the germline V gene, CDR1 is LNHDA and CDR2 is SQIVND (reference sequence). The CDR3 nucleotides read TGTGCCAGTAGTATTATTCAGGGGACCTATGGCTACACCTTC. Its protein product is CASSIIQGTYGYTF.

The rearrangement uses TRBV5-1 and TRBJ2-5; TRBD1 agrees at 7 bases. CDR1 is SGHRS and CDR2 is YFSETQ in the germline V gene. The CDR3 contains 13 residues. With V trimmed by 4 bases and J by 2 bases, 2 bases remained unmatched. In nucleotides, the CDR3 is TGCGCCAGCAGCGGGACAGAGCAAGAGACCCAGTACTTC. Translating gives CASSGTEQETQYF.

As to this clone: One junction end does not reproduce the germline sequence, and a read error may be involved. J is TRBJ2-5 and V is TRBV19, with D possibly TRBD1 on 5 matching bases. This CDR3 contains 14 residues. Germline loops: CDR1 LNHDA, CDR2 SQIVND (reference sequence). In DNA, the CDR3 is TGTGCCAGTAGTATGGGAACAGGTCAAGAGATCCAGTACTTC. Translating gives CASSMGTGQEIQYF.

This clone was seen more than once but under ten times. V usage is TRBV6-5 and J usage is TRBJ1-2; tentatively, D is TRBD1 (5 bases). Germline V gene lookup returns CDR1 MNHEY and CDR2 SVGAGI. The CDR3 is 14 residues long. V dropped 0 bases and J dropped 8 bases, with 13 bases sitting between them. The CDR3 nucleotides are TGTGCCAGCAGTTACTCGGGGGGAGGCAAGGGCTACACCTTC. Amino acid sequence: CASSYSGGGKGYTF.

V gene TRBV11-2 combines with J gene TRBJ1-1; D remains ambiguous. The CDR3 loop spans 16 amino acids. Between the trimmed V and J ends, which lost 2 bases and 3 bases, there was a span of 16 bases. The germline gives CDR1 SGHAT, CDR2 FQNNGV. The CDR3 region has the DNA TGTGCCAGCAGCTTATATCCTAACTCCCGGTACACTGAAGCTTTCTTT. It yields the protein CASSLYPNSRYTEAFF.

This clone has only one observation. Here the CDR3 DNA reads TGTGCCAGCAGTACCGGGACAGGGAGTGAAAAACTGTTTTTT. Its protein is CASSTGTGSEKLFF. The V and J genes are TRBV25-1 and TRBJ1-4; 9 bases align to TRBD1. The CDR3 covers 14 residues. J gave up 7 bases and V 5 bases, and 5 bases lay outside the gene matches. Germline V gene lookup returns CDR1 MGHDK and CDR2 SYGVNS.

The rearrangement uses TRBV14 and TRBJ2-3, with TRBD2 matching 13 bases. The CDR3 loop spans 15 amino acids. Trimming removed 6 bases from V and 8 bases from J; junction bases left unmatched: 8. Germline V gene lookup returns CDR1 SGHDN and CDR2 FVKESK. CDR3 sequence reads: CASSRTSGGPRTQYF. CDR3 coding DNA: TGTGCCAGCAGTAGGACTAGCGGGGGACCCCGTACGCAGTATTTT. Full variable domain (outside the CDR3, taken from reference TRBV14 and TRBJ2-3): EAGVTQFPSHSVIEKGQTVTLRCDPISGHDNLYWYRRVMGKEIKFLLHFVKESKQDESGMPNNRFLAERTGGTYSTLKVQPAELEDSGVYFCASSRTSGGPRTQYFGPGTRLTVL.

This sequence joins TRBV20-1 and TRBJ1-1; the match to TRBD1 covers 9 bases. Germline values: CDR1 DFQATT, CDR2 SNEGSKA (reference sequence). V shed 3 bases, J shed 0 bases, and the junction held 5 bases outside the gene matches. The CDR3 runs 15 residues. In nucleotides, the CDR3 is TGCAGTGCTAGTCATAGGGACAGGGTGAACACTGAAGCTTTCTTT. It specifies CSASHRDRVNTEAFF.

This chain joins TRBV18 and TRBJ2-3, with D perhaps TRBD1 (5 bases). V lost 4 bases, J lost 2 bases, and 13 bases lay in between. Germline loops: CDR1 KGHSH, CDR2 LQKENI. CDR3 size: 15 residues. CDR3 residues: CASSQQGANTDTQYF. The CDR3 nucleotides read TGTGCCAGCTCACAACAAGGGGCCAACACAGATACGCAGTATTTT.

This sequence joins TRBV9 and TRBJ2-2; D is perhaps TRBD2 (6 bases). CDR1 and CDR2 from the germline V gene are SGDLS and YYNGEE. CDR3 length: 14 residues. Trimming removed 4 bases from V and 6 bases from J, with 13 bases in between. The CDR3 loop reads CASSSGLPAGELFF. The CDR3 region has the DNA TGTGCCAGCAGCTCGGGACTTCCCGCCGGGGAGCTGTTTTTT.

The gene calls are TRBV7-2 and TRBJ2-1; possible D gene TRBD1, 5 bases. Germline values: CDR1 SGHTA, CDR2 FQGNSA. The CDR3 spans 14 residues. V was trimmed by 1 base and J by 7 bases, leaving 11 bases between them. The CDR3 DNA follows: TGTGCCAGCAGCTTAGGGGGCAAAGGGAATGAGCAGTTCTTC. Protein product: CASSLGGKGNEQFF. The full variable domain, rest sourced from reference TRBV7-2 and TRBJ2-1, is GAGVSQSPSNKVTEKGKDVELRCDPISGHTALYWYRQSLGQGLEFLIYFQGNSAPDKSGLPSDRFSAERTGGSVSTLTIQRTQQEDSAVYLCASSLGGKGNEQFFGPGTRLTVL.

The CDR3 loop is CASSLAGGGSRRDTQYF. For the CDR3, the DNA is TGTGCCAGCAGTTTAGCCGGGGGCGGGAGTCGGCGGGATACGCAGTATTTT. This rearrangement joins TRBV28 to TRBJ2-3, with TRBD2 as a possible D gene (7 bases). The CDR3 consists of 17 residues. V lost 2 bases, J lost 6 bases, and 21 bases lay in between. The V gene's germline CDR1 is MDHEN and CDR2 SYDVKM.

V gene TRBV6-1 combines with J gene TRBJ1-4; D is ambiguous. Germline-derived CDR1 and CDR2 are MNHNS and SASEGT. The V and J ends lost 0 bases and 0 bases respectively, with 8 bases between them. This CDR3 has 16 amino acids. Written as DNA, the CDR3 is TGTGCCAGCAGTGAAGCCAGGCATGCAACTAATGAAAAACTGTTTTTT. It codes for CASSEARHATNEKLFF.

The chain employs TRBV29-1 and TRBJ2-1, with a possible D match to TRBD2 (6 bases). The germline V and J ends were trimmed by 7 bases and 7 bases, with 17 bases remaining between them. Germline-derived CDR1 and CDR2 are SQVTM and ANQGSEA. This CDR3 has 13 amino acids. CDR3 region: CSGWREGLNEQFF. CDR3 coding DNA: TGCAGCGGATGGCGGGAAGGGCTTAATGAGCAGTTCTTC.